Following are 25 T cell receptor beta chains from one sample sequenced in a study of T cell changes during pregnancy in multiple sclerosis. TCRdb keeps only in-frame clones here, not all; method: immunoSEQ multiplex PCR. The sample includes roughly 38,000 clones, 92% of them seen just once. Sequencing was performed on CD8+ T cells from peripheral blood mononuclear cells, taken before pregnancy. Receptors originate from a female donor with multiple sclerosis, enrolled in a pregnancy study.

This sequence joins TRBV6-1 and TRBJ2-1; D is perhaps TRBD1 (7 bases). CDR1 is MNHNS, CDR2 SASEGT, per germline. CDR3 length: 13 amino acids. V gave up 8 bases and J gave up 4 bases, with 12 bases separating them. The CDR3 sequence is CASVAGGYNEQFF. The CDR3 region has the DNA TGTGCCAGCGTCGCAGGGGGGTACAATGAGCAGTTCTTC.

The chain links TRBV10-3 to TRBJ2-7; 11 bases agree with TRBD2. The V gene end was trimmed by 2 bases and the J gene end by 4 bases; junction bases not matched to a gene: 4. Germline assignment: CDR1 ENHRY and CDR2 SYGVKD. The CDR3 is 15 amino acids. CDR3 nucleotide sequence: TGTGCCATCAGTGAGACTAGCGGGAGAGGGTACGAGCAGTACTTC. Residues: CAISETSGRGYEQYF.

In its sample, this clone was seen a few times. This chain links TRBV12-5 with TRBJ1-1, with 10 bases fitting TRBD1. The CDR3 has 14 amino acids. The V gene end was trimmed by 1 base and the J gene end by 5 bases; junction bases not matched to a gene: 1. CDR1 is LGHNT and CDR2 is FRNRAP in the germline V gene. CDR3 sequence: CASGLGQGATEAFF. CDR3 in DNA: TGTGCTAGTGGTTTGGGACAGGGGGCGACTGAAGCTTTCTTT.

The chain uses TRBV5-1 and TRBJ1-2; TRBD1 agrees at 7 bases. The CDR3 runs to 15 residues. V dropped 4 bases and J dropped 3; count of bases not matched to a gene: 9. CDR1 is SGHRS and CDR2 is YFSETQ in the germline V gene. This chain's CDR3 is CASSLDRATDYGYTF. The DNA for the CDR3 is TGCGCCAGCAGCCTAGACAGGGCTACTGACTATGGCTACACCTTC.

Comment on this clone: The sample contains more than one DNA sequence encoding this CDR3. V and J are TRBV9 and TRBJ2-3; perhaps TRBD1 as D (5 bases). This CDR3 has 14 residues. CDR1 SGDLS and CDR2 YYNGEE come from the germline V gene. The V end was cut by 0 bases, the J end by 0 bases, with 5 bases between. DNA for the CDR3: TGTGCCAGCAGCGTAGGGGGCAGCACAGATACGCAGTATTTT. Protein product: CASSVGGSTDTQYF. The whole variable domain, remainder taken from reference TRBV9 and TRBJ2-3, is DSGVTQTPKHLITATGQRVTLRCSPRSGDLSVYWYQQSLDQGLQFLIQYYNGEERAKGNILERFSAQQFPDLHSELNLSSLELGDSALYFCASSVGGSTDTQYFGPGTRLTVL.

This sequence joins TRBV7-9 and TRBJ1-1; unclear D gene. Trimming left V 4 bases short and J 7 bases short, with 10 bases between. Germline values: CDR1 SEHNR, CDR2 FQNEAQ (reference sequence). This CDR3 is 12 amino acids long. Here the CDR3 DNA reads TGTGCCAGCAGCTGGGAGGGTATTGAAGCTTTCTTT. Translated: CASSWEGIEAFF.

The chain employs TRBV9 and TRBJ2-2, with 8 bases matching TRBD2. The V gene end was trimmed by 0 bases and the J gene end by 4 bases; junction bases not matched to a gene: 2. The length of the CDR3 is 15 residues. CDR1 and CDR2 from the germline V gene are SGDLS and YYNGEE. This chain's CDR3 is CASSVEAGVTGELFF. CDR3 coding DNA: TGTGCCAGCAGCGTAGAAGCGGGAGTCACCGGGGAGCTGTTTTTT.

The V call is TRBV30, the J call TRBJ2-3, with 9 bases fitting TRBD1. This CDR3 is 13 amino acids long. V lost 4 bases to trimming and J lost 6 bases; unmatched junction nucleotides: 5. From germline, CDR1 is GTSNPN and CDR2 SVGIG (reference sequence). The CDR3 DNA sequence: TGTGCCTGGATTACAGGGGGCCGGGATACGCAGTATTTT. It yields the protein CAWITGGRDTQYF.

The gene calls are TRBV9 and TRBJ2-1; the D gene is possibly TRBD2 (5 bases). The length of the CDR3 is 15 residues. Between the trimmed V and J ends, which lost 4 bases and 4 bases, there was a span of 15 bases. CDR1 is SGDLS, CDR2 YYNGEE, per germline. CDR3 sequence reads: CASSTSGIPYNEQFF. As DNA, the CDR3 is TGTGCCAGCAGCACATCCGGGATCCCTTACAATGAGCAGTTCTTC.

The V and J genes are TRBV18 and TRBJ2-5, with D possibly TRBD2 on 5 matching bases. This CDR3 has 15 amino acids. Trimming pared 2 bases from V and 5 bases from J, leaving 15 bases between. The V gene's germline CDR1 is KGHSH and CDR2 LQKENI. CDR3 in DNA: TGTGCCAGCTCACCAAAGGACCCCTGGGAGGAGACCCAGTACTTC. Translation gives CASSPKDPWEETQYF. Full variable domain (missing parts from reference TRBV18 and TRBJ2-5): NAGVMQNPRHLVRRRGQEARLRCSPMKGHSHVYWYRQLPEEGLKFMVYLQKENIIDESGMPKERFSAEFPKEGPSILRIQQVVRGDSAAYFCASSPKDPWEETQYFGPGTRLLVL.

The chain is built from TRBV28 and TRBJ2-1; perhaps TRBD2 as D (5 bases). CDR1 and CDR2 (germline): MDHEN, SYDVKM. This CDR3 has 11 residues. Trimming left V 5 bases short and J 10 bases short, with 9 bases between. CDR3 protein: CASSPTREQFF. In nucleotides, the CDR3 is TGTGCCAGCAGTCCAACTAGGGAGCAGTTCTTC.

This clone has just one count. The CDR3 here is CASSVTGWGTGELFF. In nucleotides, the CDR3 is TGTGCCAGCAGCGTGACAGGGTGGGGCACCGGGGAGCTGTTTTTT. The chain recombines TRBV9 with TRBJ2-2; 7 bases fit TRBD1. The CDR3 spans 15 residues. Germline lookup yields CDR1 SGDLS and CDR2 YYNGEE. V was pared by 2 bases and J by 4 bases, with 5 bases of the junction left unmatched. Supplemented by reference TRBV9 and TRBJ2-2, the full variable domain reads DSGVTQTPKHLITATGQRVTLRCSPRSGDLSVYWYQQSLDQGLQFLIQYYNGEERAKGNILERFSAQQFPDLHSELNLSSLELGDSALYFCASSVTGWGTGELFFGEGSRLTVL.

V and J are TRBV5-1 and TRBJ2-3; TRBD1 agrees at 12 bases. With V trimmed by 0 bases and J by 5 bases, 10 bases remained unmatched. CDR3 length: 18 amino acids. Germline CDR1 reads SGHRS; CDR2 reads YFSETQ. This chain's CDR3 is CASSLAGQGASHEDTQYF. The CDR3 DNA follows: TGCGCCAGCAGCTTGGCGGGACAGGGGGCGAGTCATGAAGATACGCAGTATTTT.

The genes are TRBV7-9 and TRBJ1-2, with D uncertain. The ends were cut back, 10 bases at V and 1 base at J, with 16 bases in the middle. The CDR3 spans 14 residues. Germline CDR1 reads SEHNR; CDR2 reads FQNEAQ (reference sequence). The CDR3 region is CATLGVPVNYGYTF. The CDR3 nucleotides are TGTGCCACCCTAGGCGTACCAGTTAACTATGGCTACACCTTC.

The chain combines TRBV27 with TRBJ2-1; D is possibly TRBD2 (5 bases). Trimming cost V 6 bases and J 0 bases, with 15 bases left between them. Germline V CDR1 and CDR2: MNHEY, SMNVEV (reference sequence). The length of the CDR3 is 16 residues. The CDR3 coding sequence is TGTGCCAGCAGCCCATACCTTGGGAGCTCCTACAATGAGCAGTTCTTC. Its protein is CASSPYLGSSYNEQFF.

This chain uses TRBV29-1 with TRBJ2-1; 8 nucleotides line up with TRBD2. Germline assignment: CDR1 SQVTM and CDR2 ANQGSEA. The CDR3 spans 16 residues. J lost 6 bases, V lost 1 base, and 11 bases had no gene match. The CDR3 DNA sequence: TGCAGCGTTGAAGGGCTGAGCGGGAGAGGGGGCAATGAGCAGTTCTTC. Its translation: CSVEGLSGRGGNEQFF.

V is TRBV5-1 and J is TRBJ2-1; 9 bases are shared with TRBD1. Looked up from germline, CDR1 is SGHRS and CDR2 is YFSETQ. The CDR3 is made up of 15 amino acids. V shed 4 bases and J 6 bases; nucleotides not matched to a gene: 8. The CDR3 sequence is CASSLTGTGTNEQFF. The DNA for the CDR3 is TGCGCCAGCAGCCTAACCGGGACAGGGACCAATGAGCAGTTCTTC.

V and J are TRBV7-9 and TRBJ2-7, with a tentative D call TRBD2 (5 bases). Trimming cost V 3 bases and J 1 base, with 7 bases left between them. Germline CDR1 is SEHNR and CDR2 is FQNEAQ (reference sequence). This CDR3 has 13 amino acids. CDR3 DNA sequence: TGTGCCAGCAGCTTCTCGGGGTCCTACGAGCAGTACTTC. Encoded protein: CASSFSGSYEQYF.

The chain links TRBV5-1 to TRBJ2-7; tentative D call: TRBD2 (6 bases). The V gene's germline CDR1 is SGHRS and CDR2 YFSETQ. CDR3 size: 18 residues. Trimming pared 0 bases from V and 0 bases from J, leaving 19 bases between. CDR3 sequence reads: CASSLAPLARTDSYEQYF. The CDR3 nucleotides are TGCGCCAGCAGCTTGGCCCCCCTAGCGAGAACCGACTCCTACGAGCAGTACTTC.

This chain links TRBV27 with TRBJ2-7, with 7 nucleotides matching TRBD1. V lost 5 bases and J lost 2; bases outside the gene matches: 15. From germline, CDR1 is MNHEY and CDR2 SMNVEV (reference sequence). The CDR3 is 17 amino acids. The CDR3 DNA sequence: TGTGCCAGCAGTCTCACCCCCGGGACAGCCTATACCTACGAGCAGTACTTC. Its protein is CASSLTPGTAYTYEQYF.

This clone was counted a single time. The chain carries TRBV9 and TRBJ2-7; no clear D gene. The CDR3 has 12 residues. The germline V gene encodes CDR1 SGDLS and CDR2 YYNGEE. Trimming took 4 bases from V and 3 from J, leaving 8 bases between them. CDR3 amino acids: CASSPDGYEQYF. In nucleotides, the CDR3 is TGTGCCAGCAGCCCAGATGGCTACGAGCAGTACTTC.

As to this clone: The junction and the germline gene differ at one end; a read error may be behind it. The chain uses TRBV15 and TRBJ1-6; 7 bases map to TRBD1. Germline CDR1 and CDR2: LNHNV and YYDKDF (reference sequence). This CDR3 region has 14 residues. The CDR3 nucleotides are TGTGCCCCCAGGGAGGGACAGAATAATTCACCCCTCCACTTT. As protein: CAPREGQNNSPLHF.

This clone has just one count. The CDR3 nucleotides are TGTGCCACCAGCAGAGACAGGGGGGTCGAGCAGTACTTC. It encodes CATSRDRGVEQYF. The chain is built from TRBV15 and TRBJ2-7, with D perhaps matching TRBD1 (7 bases). The germline gives CDR1 LNHNV, CDR2 YYDKDF (reference sequence). V dropped 0 bases and J dropped 6 bases, with 9 bases sitting between them. The CDR3 is made up of 13 amino acids. The full variable domain, its missing parts supplied by reference TRBV15 and TRBJ2-7, is DAMVIQNPRYQVTQFGKPVTLSCSQTLNHNVMYWYQQKSSQAPKLLFHYYDKDFNNEADTPDNFQSRRPNTSFCFLDIRSPGLGDTAMYLCATSRDRGVEQYFGPGTRLTVT.

The genes are TRBV9 and TRBJ2-7; 8 bases are a match to TRBD1. Per the germline V gene, CDR1 is SGDLS and CDR2 is YYNGEE. Germline trimming cut 3 bases from V and 3 bases from J; bases unmatched to any gene: 8. The CDR3 is made up of 15 amino acids. The CDR3, as DNA: TGTGCCAGCAGCGCCCGGACAGGGCTAAACTACGAGCAGTACTTC. Its protein product is CASSARTGLNYEQYF.

V and J are TRBV9 and TRBJ1-2, with a tentative D call TRBD1 (5 bases). CDR1 is SGDLS, CDR2 YYNGEE, per germline. V was shortened by 3 bases and J by 5 bases, with 14 bases between the two germline ends. The CDR3 covers 14 residues. The CDR3 DNA sequence: TGTGCCAGCAGCGCCGAAGGGGCTTGGTATGGCTACACCTTC. It codes for CASSAEGAWYGYTF.